Below, 23 T cell receptor beta chains from the same sample are listed, as sequenced in a study of T-cell memory formation after mild COVID-19. TCRdb used MiXCR to reprocess the 5' RACE reads, holding one entry per CDR3 protein. The sample lists roughly 550,000 distinct CDR3 sequences, about a fifth occurring once. The material sequenced was PBMCs or a T cell subset sorted from them (not recorded which). The receptor source for this set is an adult woman who had mild COVID-19 (a few samples of this study predate the infection). Cell type and time point are not known.

In this sample, this clonotype turned up a few times. This chain joins TRBV7-2 and TRBJ2-5; no clear D. Per germline, CDR1 SGHTA and CDR2 FQGNSA. The CDR3 extends over 16 amino acids. V lost 2 bases, J lost 1 base, and 14 bases lay in between. CDR3 DNA sequence: TGTGCCAGCAGCTTATCCCCGGACGGCCCCCAAGAGACCCAGTACTTC. It translates to CASSLSPDGPQETQYF.

This clonotype was found a few times. V usage is TRBV4-2 and J usage is TRBJ2-7; 10 bases are a match to TRBD2. Germline V CDR1 and CDR2: LGHNA, YNFKEQ. This CDR3 is built from 15 residues. The V segment lost 4 bases and the J segment 1 base; nucleotides outside the gene matches: 4. In nucleotides, the CDR3 is TGTGCCAGCAGCCCCCTAGCGGGAGAGTCCTACGAGCAGTACTTC. Protein sequence: CASSPLAGESYEQYF.

A few counts support this clonotype. V gene TRBV29-1 combines with J gene TRBJ2-6, with 8 bases fitting TRBD1. The germline CDR1 and CDR2 sequences are SQVTM and ANQGSEA. The CDR3 is 15 residues long. V lost 5 bases and J lost 4; bases outside the gene matches: 7. The CDR3 here is CSVSRTGSGANVLTF. The CDR3 nucleotides read TGCAGCGTTTCCAGGACAGGGAGCGGGGCCAACGTCCTGACTTTC.

This clonotype was seen many times. The chain uses TRBV7-2 and TRBJ1-2; TRBD1 matches 7 bases. Germline lookup yields CDR1 SGHTA and CDR2 FQGNSA. CDR3 length: 12 residues. J was trimmed by 6 bases and V by 4 bases; bases with no gene match: 2. CDR3 sequence: CASSSTGDGYTF. The CDR3, as DNA: TGTGCCAGCAGCTCTACAGGGGATGGCTACACCTTC.

This clonotype occurred a few times. The genes are TRBV19 and TRBJ1-1, with D perhaps matching TRBD1 (6 bases). Germline values: CDR1 LNHDA, CDR2 SQIVND (reference sequence). V dropped 6 bases and J dropped 6 bases, with 17 bases sitting between them. The length of the CDR3 is 14 residues. CDR3 in amino acids: CASSFTGSGAEAFF. For the CDR3, the DNA is TGTGCCAGTAGCTTCACAGGGTCGGGGGCTGAAGCTTTCTTT.

The rearrangement links TRBV6-5 to TRBJ2-1; D call uncertain. V lost 7 bases and J lost 9, with 19 bases in between. The CDR3 sequence is 14 residues long. CDR1 is MNHEY and CDR2 is SVGAGI in the germline V gene. The CDR3 DNA reads TGTGCCAGCACCAAGGCAGGACCGGTCGGTGAGCAGTTCTTC. Residues: CASTKAGPVGEQFF.

The V call is TRBV20-1, the J call TRBJ1-4; maybe TRBD1 (5 bases). V was clipped by 0 bases and J by 4 bases, with 15 bases between them. The CDR3 loop spans 16 amino acids. Germline V lookup: CDR1 DFQATT, CDR2 SNEGSKA (reference sequence). CDR3: CSARDPWEGDNEKLFF. As DNA, the CDR3 is TGCAGTGCTAGAGATCCTTGGGAAGGGGATAATGAAAAACTGTTTTTT.

The chain couples TRBV12-3 or TRBV12-4 to TRBJ2-3; 11 nucleotides align to TRBD2. The CDR3 is 18 amino acids. The junction had 8 bases not matched to a gene; V was cut back by 0 bases and J by 3 bases. This CDR3 is CASSLARGSGGETDTQYF. The CDR3 DNA follows: TGTGCCAGCAGTTTAGCGCGGGGTAGCGGGGGGGAGACAGATACGCAGTATTTT.

This clonotype was detected only a few times. The chain combines TRBV19 with TRBJ2-1; a weak D match, TRBD2 (6 bases). Germline assignment: CDR1 LNHDA and CDR2 SQIVND (reference sequence). This CDR3 is built from 12 residues. Trimming took 10 bases from V and 8 from J, leaving 15 bases between them. The CDR3 DNA follows: TGTGCCACCGCGACTAGGCGGGATGAGCAGTTCTTC. Its protein product is CATATRRDEQFF.

The V gene is TRBV27, the J gene TRBJ2-7; D perhaps matches TRBD1 (6 bases). The CDR3 is 15 amino acids. Trimming removed 5 bases at V and 2 bases at J, with 16 bases between. CDR1 is MNHEY and CDR2 is SMNVEV in the germline V gene (reference sequence). The chain's CDR3 is CASSRYRAATYEQYF. CDR3 in DNA: TGTGCCAGCAGTCGATACAGGGCGGCCACCTACGAGCAGTACTTC.

This chain links TRBV5-5 with TRBJ1-6, with D possibly being TRBD1 (6 bases). CDR1 is SGHKS, CDR2 YYEKEE, per germline (reference sequence). V was shortened by 4 bases and J by 8 bases, with 13 bases between the two germline ends. This CDR3 has 14 residues. The CDR3: CASSLDQGHSPLHF. The CDR3 region has the DNA TGTGCCAGCAGCCTCGATCAGGGGCATTCACCCCTCCACTTT.

This clonotype was seen a handful of times. The V gene is TRBV5-1, the J gene TRBJ2-7; either TRBD1 or TRBD2 may fit D (5 bases each). The CDR3 runs 14 residues. V shed 1 base and J shed 6 bases, with 14 bases lying between them. Germline V lookup: CDR1 SGHRS, CDR2 YFSETQ. The CDR3 region is CASSLSVPGTEQYF. CDR3 coding DNA: TGCGCCAGCAGCTTGTCGGTGCCAGGGACCGAGCAGTACTTC.

The chain couples TRBV4-1 to TRBJ2-2, with a weak D call TRBD1 (5 bases). Trimming took 6 bases from V and 3 from J, leaving 8 bases between them. CDR1 and CDR2 from the germline V gene are MGHRA and YSYEKL. This CDR3 spans 13 amino acids. The CDR3 is CASRQDDTGELFF. The CDR3 DNA follows: TGCGCCAGCAGACAGGACGACACCGGGGAGCTGTTTTTT.

This chain uses TRBV10-3 with TRBJ2-7, with 7 bases fitting TRBD2. With 8 bases clipped from V and 3 bases from J, the junction kept 1 base outside the gene matches. The CDR3 consists of 11 residues. CDR1 is ENHRY and CDR2 is SYGVKD in the germline V gene. CDR3 DNA sequence: TGTGCCATCGGGGGGGGCTACGAGCAGTACTTC. Protein: CAIGGGYEQYF.

This clonotype has only a few counts. The chain carries TRBV11-3 and TRBJ2-5, with D unclear. The germline CDR1 and CDR2 sequences are SGHNT and YENEEA. The CDR3 consists of 13 residues. V lost 3 bases to trimming and J lost 5 bases, with 10 bases between them. CDR3 sequence: CASSFFGVETQYF. The CDR3 coding sequence is TGTGCCAGCAGCTTCTTTGGTGTGGAGACCCAGTACTTC.

The chain carries TRBV24-1 and TRBJ2-1, with TRBD1 matching 11 bases. The CDR3 loop spans 15 amino acids. V was pared by 6 bases and J by 7 bases, with 7 bases of the junction left unmatched. The V gene's germline CDR1 is KGHDR and CDR2 SFDVKD. Here the CDR3 reads CATSPGTGGYNEQFF. The CDR3 DNA reads TGTGCCACCAGTCCCGGGACAGGGGGGTATAATGAGCAGTTCTTC.

This chain links TRBV6-5 with TRBJ1-6; D call uncertain. The germline CDR1 and CDR2 sequences are MNHEY and SVGAGI. V was clipped by 2 bases and J by 10 bases, with 9 bases between them. The CDR3 spans 13 residues. The CDR3 sequence is CASSYPSGSPLHF. The CDR3 DNA follows: TGTGCCAGCAGTTACCCGTCCGGCTCACCCCTCCACTTT.

As regards this clonotype: One junction end does not reproduce the germline sequence, and a read error may be involved. The rearrangement links TRBV9 to TRBJ1-6; TRBD1 matches 8 bases. Germline CDR1 and CDR2: SGDLS and YYNGEE. The CDR3 length is 16 residues. CDR3 nucleotides: TGTGCCAGCAGCGTAGTACCCACAGGGGGTGTTTCACACCTCCACTTT. This codes for CASSVVPTGGVSHLHF.

The CDR3 here is CASRASAGGETQYF. CDR3 DNA sequence: TGTGCCAGCAGGGCTTCAGCGGGAGGTGAGACCCAGTACTTC. The chain is built from TRBV6-2 or TRBV6-3 and TRBJ2-5, with TRBD2 matching 9 bases. Trimming cost V 6 bases and J 5 bases; bases outside gene matches: 7. Germline CDR1 and CDR2: MNHEY and SVGEGT. The CDR3 loop spans 14 amino acids.

This clonotype is a singleton in its sample. This chain links TRBV10-3 with TRBJ1-1; 10 bases map to TRBD1. The CDR3 extends over 13 amino acids. Per germline, CDR1 ENHRY and CDR2 SYGVKD. The junction had 1 base not matched to a gene; V was cut back by 6 bases and J by 3 bases. The CDR3 region has the DNA TGTGCCATCAGCGGACAGGGGGACACTGAAGCTTTCTTT. Its protein is CAISGQGDTEAFF.

This clonotype was found a few times. This rearrangement joins TRBV7-9 to TRBJ2-3; a possible D gene is TRBD1 (7 bases). Trimming stripped 6 bases from V and 3 bases from J, with 16 bases between. Germline-derived CDR1 and CDR2 are SEHNR and FQNEAQ (reference sequence). The CDR3 is made up of 15 amino acids. CDR3 nucleotide sequence: TGTGCCAGCAGTTTACCACAGGGGAGGACAGATACGCAGTATTTT. Residues: CASSLPQGRTDTQYF.

This clonotype was observed a few times. The chain combines TRBV7-9 with TRBJ2-1, with a tentative D call TRBD1 (6 bases). The CDR3 consists of 16 residues. Trimming took off 5 bases at V and 0 bases at J, with 14 bases between the two ends. Germline-derived CDR1 and CDR2 are SEHNR and FQNEAQ (reference sequence). DNA for the CDR3: TGTGCCAGCAGCCCCCCCGGGACAAACTCCTACAATGAGCAGTTCTTC. Its translation: CASSPPGTNSYNEQFF.

This clonotype turned up a few times. This chain joins TRBV13 and TRBJ1-6; 9 bases are a match to TRBD1. The V gene end was trimmed by 4 bases and the J gene end by 8 bases; junction bases not matched to a gene: 6. The CDR3 has 15 amino acids. Germline V CDR1 and CDR2: PRHDT, FYEKMQ (reference sequence). Here the CDR3 DNA reads TGTGCCAGCAGCTCCGGGACAGGGTCTCATTCACCCCTCCACTTT. This gives the protein CASSSGTGSHSPLHF.